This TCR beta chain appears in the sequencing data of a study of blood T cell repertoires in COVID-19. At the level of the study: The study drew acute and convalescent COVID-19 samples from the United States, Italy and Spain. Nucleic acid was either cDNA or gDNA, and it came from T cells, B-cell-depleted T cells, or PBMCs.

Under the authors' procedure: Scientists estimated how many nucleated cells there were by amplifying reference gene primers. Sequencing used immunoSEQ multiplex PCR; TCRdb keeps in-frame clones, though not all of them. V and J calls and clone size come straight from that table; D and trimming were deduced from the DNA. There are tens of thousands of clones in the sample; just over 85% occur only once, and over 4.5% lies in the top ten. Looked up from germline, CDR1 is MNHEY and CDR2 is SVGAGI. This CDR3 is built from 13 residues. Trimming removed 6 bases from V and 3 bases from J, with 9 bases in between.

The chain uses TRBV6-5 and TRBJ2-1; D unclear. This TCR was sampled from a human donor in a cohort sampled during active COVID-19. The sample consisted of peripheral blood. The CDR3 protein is CASSSQIYNEQFF. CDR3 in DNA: TGTGCCAGCAGCTCACAGATCTACAATGAGCAGTTCTTC.